A selection of T cell receptor beta chains follows, all from one sample in a study of shared clonotypes between healthy human individuals. The method was immunoSEQ multiplex PCR; TCRdb's version includes in-frame clones alone and lacks a portion of them. The repertoire holds roughly 2.1 million clones, approximately 94% seen once, with 1.5% to 2% in the top ten. Material for sequencing was naive CD8+ T cells from PBMCs. Receptors originate from a young man in good health. Some clones in this sample may be carry-over from other donors' samples. Both conserved end residues are part of each CDR3. Each record gives: clone size, J gene, D gene, V gene, CDR3 protein, CDR3 DNA. D genes are given only for firm matches. Only part of the rows carry a size: once, few, many, or a class if the clone is expanded.

abundance: NA; j_gene: TRBJ1-1; d_gene: NA; v_gene: TRBV6-1; CDR3aa: CASSEKSGAFF; CDR3nt: TGTGCCAGCAGTGAAAAATCTGGGGCTTTCTTT
abundance: NA; j_gene: TRBJ2-5; d_gene: NA; v_gene: TRBV10-3; CDR3aa: CATHPLGVEGETQYF; CDR3nt: TGTGCCACACATCCTCTAGGAGTGGAAGGGGAGACCCAGTACTTC
abundance: NA; j_gene: TRBJ2-5; d_gene: TRBD2; v_gene: TRBV28; CDR3aa: CASSLLAGSMEGTQYF; CDR3nt: TGTGCCAGCAGTTTGCTAGCGGGATCAATGGAGGGGACCCAGTACTTC
abundance: NA; j_gene: TRBJ1-1; d_gene: NA; v_gene: TRBV11-2; CDR3aa: CASSDEMNTEAFF; CDR3nt: TGTGCCAGCAGCGATGAAATGAACACTGAAGCTTTCTTT
abundance: NA; j_gene: TRBJ1-1; d_gene: TRBD1; v_gene: TRBV6-6; CDR3aa: CASSYGQGATEAFF; CDR3nt: TGTGCCAGCAGTTACGGACAGGGGGCCACTGAAGCTTTCTTT
abundance: NA; j_gene: TRBJ2-2; d_gene: NA; v_gene: TRBV27; CDR3aa: CASSPRWAGEELFF; CDR3nt: TGTGCCAGCAGTCCCCGGTGGGCAGGAGAGGAGCTGTTTTTT
abundance: once; j_gene: TRBJ2-5; d_gene: NA; v_gene: TRBV27; CDR3aa: CASSLSRDGGGKTQYF; CDR3nt: TGTGCCAGCAGTCTATCCCGGGACGGGGGTGGAAAGACCCAGTACTTC
abundance: once; j_gene: TRBJ1-2; d_gene: NA; v_gene: TRBV2; CDR3aa: CASSEILGGDYGYTF; CDR3nt: TGTGCCAGCAGTGAAATTTTGGGGGGCGACTATGGCTACACCTTC
abundance: once; j_gene: TRBJ2-1; d_gene: NA; v_gene: TRBV27; CDR3aa: CASSLNWDEQFF; CDR3nt: TGTGCCAGCAGTCTAAACTGGGATGAGCAGTTCTTC
abundance: NA; j_gene: TRBJ2-1; d_gene: TRBD1; v_gene: TRBV7-9; CDR3aa: CASSWDRGMVYEQFF; CDR3nt: TGTGCCAGCAGCTGGGACAGGGGGATGGTCTATGAGCAGTTCTTC
abundance: NA; j_gene: TRBJ1-2; d_gene: NA; v_gene: TRBV28; CDR3aa: CASSAINREALKYGYTF; CDR3nt: TGTGCCAGCAGTGCAATAAACAGGGAGGCCCTAAAATATGGCTACACCTTC
abundance: NA; j_gene: TRBJ2-1; d_gene: NA; v_gene: TRBV7-6; CDR3aa: CASSMGTSSLNEQFF; CDR3nt: TGTGCCAGCAGCATGGGTACTAGTTCGCTCAATGAGCAGTTCTTC
abundance: NA; j_gene: TRBJ1-5; d_gene: NA; v_gene: TRBV27; CDR3aa: CASSFISGSGNQPQHF; CDR3nt: TGTGCCAGCAGTTTTATATCGGGGTCGGGCAATCAGCCCCAGCATTTT
abundance: NA; j_gene: TRBJ1-1; d_gene: NA; v_gene: TRBV7-3; CDR3aa: CASSLAGSGVGTEAFF; CDR3nt: TGTGCCAGCAGCTTAGCCGGCAGTGGGGTTGGGACTGAAGCTTTCTTT